This TCR beta chain was profiled in a study of Tregs in tolerant kidney transplant recipients. Comment on this clone: The read halts 3 residues ahead of the CDR3 end, with the missing end drawn from the germline J gene.

TCRdb keeps only in-frame clones here, not all; method: immunoSEQ multiplex PCR. Its table records roughly 23,000 clones. Trimming pared 0 bases from V and 5 bases from J, leaving 22 bases between. The V gene's germline CDR1 is WNHNN and CDR2 SYGVQD (reference sequence). The CDR3 contains 18 residues. Related graft donors supplied nonmyeloablative bone marrow transplants, and mixed chimerism was transient. The starting material was CD4+ T cells from blood (PBMCs), obtained 6 months after the transplant. The rearrangement uses TRBV10-1 and TRBJ1-2; D possibly corresponds to TRBD1 (5 bases). This clonotype originated in a human patient who received a combined kidney and bone marrow transplant. Some of the T cells may derive from the graft donor. The CDR3 is CASSESKGQGIPPYGYTF. The sequenced part of the CDR3 DNA is TGCGCCAGCAGTGAGTCCAAGGGGCAGGGAATCCCCCCGTATGGC.